This T cell receptor (beta chain) is drawn from a study of response to subunit inactivated influenza vaccine. Study-level results: Few additional T cells are recruited per seasonal influenza vaccination, authors suggested.

Notes on this clonotype: The antigen is undetermined.

In germline, CDR1 is SQVTM, CDR2 ANQGSEA. This CDR3 contains 12 residues. V was shortened by 7 bases and J by 6 bases, with 15 bases between the two germline ends. TCRdb ran MiXCR on the RT-PCR reads and lists one entry per CDR3 protein. In the table there are 300,000 to 350,000 distinct CDR3 sequences, roughly a fifth of which are singletons. The TCR originated in a man between 50 and 69 years old who received an inactivated influenza vaccine. This specimen consisted of PBMCs from blood, obtained less than 22 months after vaccination. V gene TRBV29-1 combines with J gene TRBJ1-2; D is possibly TRBD1 (6 bases). CDR3 loop: CSADRAGDGYTF. In DNA form, the CDR3 reads TGCAGCGCCGATCGGGCAGGGGATGGCTACACCTTC.